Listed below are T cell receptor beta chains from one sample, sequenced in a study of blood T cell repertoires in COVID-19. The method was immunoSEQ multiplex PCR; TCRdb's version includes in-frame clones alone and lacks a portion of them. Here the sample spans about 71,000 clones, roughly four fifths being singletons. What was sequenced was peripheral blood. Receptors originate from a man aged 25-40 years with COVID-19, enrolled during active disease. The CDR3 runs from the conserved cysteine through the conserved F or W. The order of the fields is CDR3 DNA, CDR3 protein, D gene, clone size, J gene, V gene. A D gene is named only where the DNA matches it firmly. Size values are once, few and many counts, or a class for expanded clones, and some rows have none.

TGCGCCAGCAGCTTTAGCGGGAGTTCGAACGAGCAGTACTTC CASSFSGSSNEQYF TRBD2 . TRBJ2-7 TRBV5-1
TGTGCCAGCAGTTTCCCGGGACAGGGTGACACTGAAGCTTTCTTT CASSFPGQGDTEAFF TRBD1 . TRBJ1-1 TRBV28
TGTGCCAGCAGCCTGGACAGTAACTACGAGCAGTACTTC CASSLDSNYEQYF . . TRBJ2-7 TRBV6-5
TGTGCCAGCAGTGACCCGGGACAGGTGGTCACTGAAGCTTTCTTT CASSDPGQVVTEAFF TRBD1 . TRBJ1-1 TRBV6-1
TGTGCCAGCAGTTACTCTACCGCCAGGCCCGGGGCCAACGTCCTGACTTTC CASSYSTARPGANVLTF . . TRBJ2-6 TRBV6-2/TRBV6-3
TGCAGCGTTGAAGGAGGGGGGGCTGAAAAACTGTTTTTT CSVEGGGAEKLFF . once TRBJ1-4 TRBV29-1
TGTGCCAGCAGCCCAAGGGGGGGTGCTAAAGCTTTCTTT CASSPRGGAKAFF . . TRBJ1-1 TRBV11-1
TGTGCCAGCAGCTCCCGTAGCAGCACAGATACGCAGTATTTT CASSSRSSTDTQYF . . TRBJ2-3 TRBV11-3
TGTGCCAGCACCGACATAGCGGGACGCAATGAGCAGTTCTTC CASTDIAGRNEQFF TRBD2 . TRBJ2-1 TRBV5-5
TGTGCCTGGAGTGTTTGGACAGGTGCGTCGGGCTACACCTTC CAWSVWTGASGYTF TRBD1 . TRBJ1-2 TRBV30
TGTGCCAGCAGCCACCCTAAAGCGGGCGGTTCGGCTACCTACAATGAGCAGTTCTTC CASSHPKAGGSATYNEQFF . . TRBJ2-1 TRBV7-9
TGTGCCAGCAGCTTAGGAGTTAATAATTCACCCCTCCACTTT CASSLGVNNSPLHF . . TRBJ1-6 TRBV11-2
TGTGCCAGCAGTGAAATGGCAGGACTCACTGAAGCTTTCTTT CASSEMAGLTEAFF . . TRBJ1-1 TRBV6-1
TGTGCCAGCAGTTTTGGCCAGGTGCAGGGGCAGTACTTC CASSFGQVQGQYF . . TRBJ2-7 TRBV28
TGTGCCAGCAGCTTGGTGGCGGAACGCGAAGCTTTCTTT CASSLVAEREAFF . . TRBJ1-1 TRBV5-4
TGTGCCAGCAGGCGAACTAGCGGCAGAGTCCATACGCAGTATTTT CASRRTSGRVHTQYF TRBD2 . TRBJ2-3 TRBV28
TGTGCCAGCAGCTCGCGGGGGGGCTCTGGAAACACCATATATTTT CASSSRGGSGNTIYF . few TRBJ1-3 TRBV6-6
TGTGCCAGCAGCAAGGAGAAAGGTGGCGAAAAACTGTTTTTT CASSKEKGGEKLFF . . TRBJ1-4 TRBV5-4
TGTGCCTGGAGAGAGCAGGGTAAAAATAATTCACCCCTCCACTTT CAWREQGKNNSPLHF . few TRBJ1-6 TRBV30
TGTGCCAGCAGTACGACAGGGGGCCTTGAGCAGTTCTTC CASSTTGGLEQFF TRBD1 . TRBJ2-1 TRBV12-3/TRBV12-4
TGTGCCAGCAGCCGGGGCCTAGCGGGTTTCTCCTACGAGCAGTACTTC CASSRGLAGFSYEQYF TRBD2 . TRBJ2-7 TRBV11-2
TGTGCCAGTAGTTTAGCCGGGACTAGTCCCTTTGAAGAGCAGTACTTC CASSLAGTSPFEEQYF TRBD2 . TRBJ2-7 TRBV19
TGCAGCGTTTACAACGGGAGAACCGGGGAGCTGTTTTTT CSVYNGRTGELFF . . TRBJ2-2 TRBV29-1
TGTGCCAGCTCACCCGCCGGGAACGAGCAGTACTTC CASSPAGNEQYF . . TRBJ2-7 TRBV18
TGTGCCAGCAACGCGGGAGGGATCTTCACAGATACGCAGTATTTT CASNAGGIFTDTQYF TRBD2 . TRBJ2-3 TRBV2
TGTGCCAGCAGCTTCGGGGGGATAGGGGCGGGGTATGGCTACACCTTC CASSFGGIGAGYGYTF . . TRBJ1-2 TRBV5-4
TGTGCCAGCAGGCCCGACAGGGCAAATAATTCACCCCTCCACTTT CASRPDRANNSPLHF TRBD1 . TRBJ1-6 TRBV6-5
TGTGCCGGGGGGGCCGGGACAGCGACCTACGAGCAGTACTTC CAGGAGTATYEQYF . . TRBJ2-7 TRBV30
TGTGCCTGGAATACAGGGGGGCTGGGCTATGGCTACACCTTC CAWNTGGLGYGYTF TRBD1 . TRBJ1-2 TRBV30
TGTGCCAGCAGCTCCCCAAGAGGAGGGCCTCTCGGCGGGGAGCTGTTTTTT CASSSPRGGPLGGELFF . . TRBJ2-2 TRBV11-3
TGTGCCAGCAGCCAACTAGCGGGACGGAACAATGAGCAGTTCTTC CASSQLAGRNNEQFF TRBD2 . TRBJ2-1 TRBV7-9
TGTGCCAGCAGCCCTACCGGGACTAGCGGATACAATGAGCAGTTCTTC CASSPTGTSGYNEQFF TRBD2 . TRBJ2-1 TRBV6-2/TRBV6-3
TGTGCCAGCAGCTTGAACGGGGCCTACGAGCAGTACTTC CASSLNGAYEQYF . . TRBJ2-7 TRBV5-6
TGTGCCAGTAGTATAAAAGGGGGGAACACTGAAGCTTTCTTT CASSIKGGNTEAFF . . TRBJ1-1 TRBV19
TGTGCCAGCAGCGTTCAGGGGCTAGGTAGCAATCAGCCCCAGCATTTT CASSVQGLGSNQPQHF . . TRBJ1-5 TRBV28
TGTGCCAGTAGTCGGAGAAAGGGCACAGATACGCAGTATTTT CASSRRKGTDTQYF . . TRBJ2-3 TRBV19
TGTGCCAGCAGCCCCGAGGGGGGGACTGAAGCTTTCTTT CASSPEGGTEAFF . . TRBJ1-1 TRBV7-9
TGTGCCTGGAATGGCAACACTGAAGCTTTCTTT CAWNGNTEAFF . few TRBJ1-1 TRBV30
TGCGCCAGCAGCCAAGGGCAGGGGGTTAATCTTGAAGCTTTCTTT CASSQGQGVNLEAFF TRBD1 . TRBJ1-1 TRBV4-1
TGTGCCGGAATAGCGGGAGGGCCGCGAGAGCAGTACTTC CAGIAGGPREQYF TRBD2 . TRBJ2-7 TRBV30
TGTGCCAGCGGGACTCCGGCGGACTACGAGCAGTACTTC CASGTPADYEQYF . . TRBJ2-7 TRBV28
TGTGCCAGCAGTTCTGGACTAGCGGGAGGCTACAATGAGCAGTTCTTC CASSSGLAGGYNEQFF TRBD2 . TRBJ2-1 TRBV6-4
TGTGCCAGCAGCTTGTGGGACAGGGGGCCAGAAAAACTGTTTTTT CASSLWDRGPEKLFF TRBD1 . TRBJ1-4 TRBV5-5
TGCGCCAGCAGTGAAACGGGAGTAGGCCCCGGGGAGCTGTTTTTT CASSETGVGPGELFF . few TRBJ2-2 TRBV10-1
TGTGCCAGCAGTTTAGGATGGAGAGATAACACTGAAGCTTTCTTT CASSLGWRDNTEAFF . . TRBJ1-1 TRBV28
TGTGCCAGCAGCCGACCGATTACCTCGGGACAGACCATCATCTTCGCTTTCTTT CASSRPITSGQTIIFAFF TRBD1 . TRBJ1-1 TRBV14
TGCGCCAGCAGCTTGGGGGCATTATCCAATGAGCAGTTCTTC CASSLGALSNEQFF . . TRBJ2-1 TRBV5-1
TGTGCCAGCAGCTTAGTAGAGGGACCCGGCGGGAGGACAACCTACAATGAGCAGTTCTTC CASSLVEGPGGRTTYNEQFF TRBD2 . TRBJ2-1 TRBV9
TGTGCCAGCAGCAAAGTTCGGCTGGGGCAGCGGGAGAAGGATACGCAGTATTTT CASSKVRLGQREKDTQYF . . TRBJ2-3 TRBV21-1
TGTGCCAGCAGCTACTCCGGGACTAGCCGATACGAGCAGTACTTC CASSYSGTSRYEQYF TRBD2 few TRBJ2-7 TRBV11-2
TGTGCCAGCAGCTTAGTAGCAGGCGCTGGACCAGGGGCAGATACGCAGTATTTT CASSLVAGAGPGADTQYF . . TRBJ2-3 TRBV7-9